The 16 T cell receptor beta chains in this list originate from one sample, sequenced in a study of CD8+ T cells in alopecia areata. Treatment indicated: oral pan-JAK inhibitor, 5-10 mg twice daily. cDNA prepared by RNA extraction and subsequent reverse transcription served as the template for sequencing. The protocol was immunoSEQ multiplex PCR, while the TCRdb copy is restricted to in-frame clones and leaves out a portion. The table has approximately 210,000 clones, 40% to 55% seen once. The input for sequencing was CD4+ T cells sorted from blood, taken around week 37, from a patient treated with tofacitinib. The origin of the receptors is a human donor with alopecia areata.

This clone was seen more than once but under ten times. This chain links TRBV19 with TRBJ2-7; D remains unclear. The germline gives CDR1 LNHDA, CDR2 SQIVND (reference sequence). The CDR3 consists of 14 residues. V was pared by 5 bases and J by 2 bases, with 13 bases between. CDR3 region: CASSQKHGTYEQYF. CDR3 sequence (DNA): TGTGCCAGTAGTCAGAAACACGGCACCTACGAGCAGTACTTC.

The chain recombines TRBV7-2 with TRBJ2-7; 13 bases are a match to TRBD2. The germline V gene encodes CDR1 SGHTA and CDR2 FQGNSA. This CDR3 is built from 15 residues. The J segment lost 4 bases and the V segment lost 5 bases, leaving 5 bases of the junction unmatched. The CDR3 nucleotides read TGTGCCAGCAGCCTTGGACTAGCGGGAGTATACGAGCAGTACTTC. Its translation is CASSLGLAGVYEQYF.

The rearrangement uses TRBV5-4 and TRBJ2-5, with D perhaps TRBD2 (5 bases). Trimming pared 2 bases from V and 5 bases from J, leaving 10 bases between. The CDR3 spans 13 residues. The germline V gene has CDR1 SGHNT and CDR2 YYREEE (reference sequence). CDR3 coding DNA: TGTGCCAGCAGCTTACAAGGGAGTGAGACCCAGTACTTC. Translating it yields CASSLQGSETQYF.

CDR3 sequence reads: CASSPSPGAGPESYGYTF. For the CDR3, the DNA is TGCGCCAGCAGCCCGAGCCCAGGGGCAGGCCCCGAGAGCTATGGCTACACCTTC. The chain recombines TRBV4-1 with TRBJ1-2; a possible D gene is TRBD1 (6 bases). Trimming took off 4 bases at V and 4 bases at J, with 25 bases between the two ends. CDR1 MGHRA and CDR2 YSYEKL come from the germline V gene. The CDR3 is 18 amino acids.

This sequence joins TRBV2 and TRBJ2-5; 8 bases line up with TRBD2. Trimming cost V 4 bases and J 5 bases; bases outside gene matches: 15. CDR1 and CDR2 from the germline V gene are SNHLY and FYNNEI. This CDR3 has 17 residues. The CDR3 region has the DNA TGTGCCAGCAGTGTTGATCTGTGGGGACTAGGTCAGGAGACCCAGTACTTC. Its protein product is CASSVDLWGLGQETQYF.

This clone showed up just a few times. The chain links TRBV19 to TRBJ1-2; D gene uncertain. Germline CDR1 LNHDA, CDR2 SQIVND (reference sequence). V gave up 10 bases and J gave up 3 bases, with 18 bases separating them. The CDR3 totals 14 residues. The CDR3 region has the DNA TGTGCCATTCCGGGAGGCGGAACCGACTATGGCTACACCTTC. Amino acids: CAIPGGGTDYGYTF.

This clone came up a few times. V and J are TRBV29-1 and TRBJ2-1; 9 nucleotides agree with TRBD1. Germline trimming cut 2 bases from V and 3 bases from J; bases unmatched to any gene: 11. CDR3 length equals 17 residues. Germline values: CDR1 SQVTM, CDR2 ANQGSEA. CDR3 sequence reads: CSVEQGQGSSGYNEQFF. The CDR3, as DNA: TGCAGCGTTGAACAGGGACAGGGATCCTCCGGCTACAATGAGCAGTTCTTC.

The CDR3 nucleotides are TGTGCCAGCTCACAACTAGCGGGCCGCACAGATACGCAGTATTTT. This sequence encodes CASSQLAGRTDTQYF. This rearrangement joins TRBV18 to TRBJ2-3, with 9 bases that match TRBD2. V shed 4 bases and J 1 base; nucleotides not matched to a gene: 3. This CDR3 spans 15 amino acids. In germline, CDR1 is KGHSH, CDR2 LQKENI.

A few counts support this clone. The chain is built from TRBV4-2 and TRBJ2-5; tentative D call: TRBD2 (5 bases). The V gene's germline CDR1 is LGHNA and CDR2 YNFKEQ. This CDR3 is 14 amino acids long. V lost 3 bases and J 4 bases, leaving 12 bases between the germline ends. The CDR3 DNA reads as TGTGCCAGCAGCCAGATACTAGAGGCAGAGACCCAGTACTTC. This encodes CASSQILEAETQYF.

This clone was seen more than once but under ten times. The V and J genes are TRBV29-1 and TRBJ2-4; 7 bases fit TRBD2. Germline V gene sequence: CDR1 SQVTM, CDR2 ANQGSEA. The CDR3 has 12 residues. V lost 7 bases to trimming and J lost 5 bases; unmatched junction nucleotides: 5. As DNA, the CDR3 is TGCAGCGGATCTAGCGGAGAAAACATTCAGTACTTC. Amino acid sequence: CSGSSGENIQYF.

Only a few counts were recorded for this clone. The CDR3 loop is CSALRGAQEKLFF. In DNA, the CDR3 is TGCAGCGCCCTACGGGGGGCGCAGGAAAAACTGTTTTTT. The rearrangement joins TRBV29-1 to TRBJ1-4, with TRBD1 as a possible D gene (6 bases). Germline V lookup: CDR1 SQVTM, CDR2 ANQGSEA. Trimming shortened V by 7 bases and J by 8 bases, and 17 bases separated the two germline ends. This CDR3 is 13 amino acids long.

The chain joins TRBV6-5 to TRBJ2-1; tentatively, D is TRBD2 (5 bases). Trimming removed 6 bases from V and 9 bases from J, with 9 bases in between. CDR3 length: 11 amino acids. In germline, CDR1 is MNHEY, CDR2 SVGAGI. The CDR3 bases are TGTGCCAGCAGGGACGCGGGTGAGCAGTTCTTC. Residues: CASRDAGEQFF.

This clone showed up just a few times. The J gene is TRBJ2-7, the V gene TRBV5-1; no definite D call. V lost 0 bases and J 4 bases, leaving 11 bases between the germline ends. Germline V gene sequence: CDR1 SGHRS, CDR2 YFSETQ. This CDR3 contains 14 residues. CDR3 amino acids: CASSLVPSRYEQYF. In nucleotides, the CDR3 is TGCGCCAGCAGCTTGGTACCCTCTCGTTACGAGCAGTACTTC.

This chain links TRBV4-3 with TRBJ2-2, with 9 positions matching TRBD1. The CDR3 has 15 amino acids. J lost 6 bases, V lost 0 bases, and 2 bases had no gene match. CDR1 is LGHNA and CDR2 is YSLEER in the germline V gene. The CDR3 loop is CASSQDRTGAGELFF. CDR3 DNA sequence: TGCGCCAGCAGCCAAGATCGGACAGGGGCCGGGGAGCTGTTTTTT.

About this clone: One end of the junction fails to match germline, which may point to a read error. The chain has TRBV29-1 and TRBJ2-7; D possibly matches TRBD1 or TRBD2 (5 bases each). This CDR3 has 14 residues. The germline CDR1 and CDR2 sequences are SQVTM and ANQGSEA. The CDR3 DNA reads as TGCAGCGTTGAGTCCTCCCTCGGGGACCCTCGGCGGCACTTC. Translating it yields CSVESSLGDPRRHF.

This chain uses TRBV27 with TRBJ2-1; possible D gene TRBD2, 6 bases. The CDR3 is 15 amino acids. Germline V gene lookup returns CDR1 MNHEY and CDR2 SMNVEV (reference sequence). V shed 2 bases and J shed 2 bases, with 10 bases lying between them. The CDR3 DNA sequence: TGTGCCAGCAGTTTAATTTTAGCGGCCTACAATGAGCAGTTCTTC. Translating gives CASSLILAAYNEQFF.